What follows are 28 T cell receptor beta chains derived from one specimen sequenced in a study of shared clonotypes between healthy human individuals. Assay: immunoSEQ multiplex PCR; the TCRdb copy retains only in-frame clones and omits some. The repertoire holds over 2 million clones, with 85% to 95% as singletons. Specimen: naive CD4+ T cells from PBMCs. Indicated subset: CD45RA+ positively selected. Source of these receptors: a man aged 18 to 29 in good health. Some clones in this sample may be carry-over from other donors' samples.

This chain joins TRBV2 and TRBJ2-2; 9 positions match TRBD1. The V and J ends lost 7 bases and 6 bases, in that order; junction bases with no gene match: 12. Germline V CDR1 and CDR2: SNHLY, FYNNEI. This CDR3 has 16 residues. The CDR3 DNA reads TGTGCCAGCACGGGACAGGGTAGAGGGTCGGCCGGGGAGCTGTTTTTT. It translates to CASTGQGRGSAGELFF.

This clone was seen more than once but under ten times. The chain uses TRBV30 and TRBJ1-2; D might be TRBD1 (5 bases). CDR3 length: 12 amino acids. V gave up 2 bases and J gave up 4 bases, with 8 bases separating them. From germline, CDR1 is GTSNPN and CDR2 SVGIG (reference sequence). The CDR3 region is CAWSRGAYGYTF. CDR3 DNA sequence: TGTGCCTGGAGTAGGGGAGCCTATGGCTACACCTTC.

The table lists this clone with a count of one. The V and J genes are TRBV6-5 and TRBJ1-5; 9 bases fit TRBD1. The CDR3 extends over 16 amino acids. In germline, CDR1 is MNHEY, CDR2 SVGAGI. Losses at the gene ends were 2 bases for V and 6 bases for J; bases not matched to a gene: 8. The CDR3 loop is CASSYAGTGTGQPQHF. In nucleotides, the CDR3 is TGTGCCAGCAGTTACGCCGGGACAGGGACCGGTCAGCCCCAGCATTTT.

Concerning this clone: Other DNA sequences from this sample encode an identical CDR3 as well. V usage is TRBV9 and J usage is TRBJ2-3, with TRBD2 matching 11 bases. Per germline, CDR1 SGDLS and CDR2 YYNGEE. Trimming cost V 0 bases and J 3 bases; bases outside gene matches: 3. This CDR3 has 16 residues. In DNA form, the CDR3 reads TGTGCCAGCAGCGTAGGTCTAGCGGGAGGTACAGATACGCAGTATTTT. Its protein is CASSVGLAGGTDTQYF.

As regards this clone: This specimen includes other DNA sequences encoding the same CDR3. The rearrangement joins TRBV5-1 to TRBJ2-2, with TRBD1 matching 8 bases. The CDR3 extends over 15 amino acids. V lost 4 bases and J lost 1; bases outside the gene matches: 3. Germline lookup yields CDR1 SGHRS and CDR2 YFSETQ. The CDR3 sequence: CASSLDRGNTGELFF. The CDR3 nucleotides read TGCGCCAGCAGCCTTGACAGGGGGAACACCGGGGAGCTGTTTTTT.

V usage is TRBV5-6 and J usage is TRBJ2-5, with D unresolved. CDR1 SGHDT and CDR2 YYEEEE come from the germline V gene. Trimming removed 7 bases from V and 4 bases from J, with 17 bases in between. The CDR3 spans 14 residues. The CDR3, as DNA: TGTGCCAGCGAGTTAAATGGTGGCGGAGAGACCCAGTACTTC. The encoded protein is CASELNGGGETQYF.

This clone was detected a few times. The chain joins TRBV7-3 to TRBJ1-1, with D uncertain. V gave up 5 bases and J gave up 1 base, with 8 bases separating them. Germline V gene lookup returns CDR1 SGHTA and CDR2 FQGTGA. The CDR3 is made up of 13 amino acids. Here the CDR3 DNA reads TGTGCCAGCAGCCCCAGACAGAACACTGAAGCTTTCTTT. Amino acids: CASSPRQNTEAFF. Based on the CDR3 plus reference TRBV7-3 and TRBJ1-1, the full variable domain is GAGVSQTPSNKVTEKGKYVELRCDPISGHTALYWYRQSLGQGPEFLIYFQGTGAADDSGLPNDRFFAVRPEGSVSTLKIQRTERGDSAVYLCASSPRQNTEAFFGQGTRLTVV.

Remarks on this clone: The sample carries other DNA sequences with the same CDR3. The V gene is TRBV7-9, the J gene TRBJ2-5; D is ambiguous. This CDR3 comprises 13 residues. Trimming took off 2 bases at V and 1 base at J, with 5 bases between the two ends. Per germline, CDR1 SEHNR and CDR2 FQNEAQ (reference sequence). The CDR3 DNA follows: TGTGCCAGCAGCTTAAGGTCCCAAGAGACCCAGTACTTC. As protein: CASSLRSQETQYF.

The V call is TRBV7-9, the J call TRBJ1-3; D is uncertain. This CDR3 region has 15 residues. V lost 4 bases, J lost 2 bases, and 12 bases lay in between. Per the germline V gene, CDR1 is SEHNR and CDR2 is FQNEAQ (reference sequence). The CDR3: CASSSAGSAGNTIYF. The CDR3 DNA reads TGTGCCAGCAGCTCTGCAGGCTCGGCTGGAAACACCATATATTTT.

This clone was seen more than once but under ten times. This chain joins TRBV9 and TRBJ2-1; D is possibly TRBD2 (5 bases). V lost 4 bases, J lost 2 bases, and 13 bases lay in between. Germline assignment: CDR1 SGDLS and CDR2 YYNGEE. This CDR3 is 15 amino acids long. The CDR3 nucleotides are TGTGCCAGCAGCCCCGGCAGCGGTGCCTACAATGAGCAGTTCTTC. This sequence encodes CASSPGSGAYNEQFF.

The V and J genes are TRBV4-2 and TRBJ2-1; no clear D. Germline V CDR1 and CDR2: LGHNA, YNFKEQ. The CDR3 consists of 15 residues. Trimming left V 4 bases short and J 5 bases short, with 15 bases between. CDR3 amino acids: CASSPFPMIDNEQFF. DNA for the CDR3: TGTGCCAGCAGCCCATTCCCGATGATTGACAATGAGCAGTTCTTC.

The chain joins TRBV10-3 to TRBJ2-2, with 10 bases that match TRBD2. CDR3 length: 16 amino acids. Trimming cost V 9 bases and J 8 bases; bases outside gene matches: 15. CDR1 is ENHRY and CDR2 is SYGVKD in the germline V gene. The CDR3 coding sequence is TGTGCCATGAGTCCTCATCTAGCGGGAGATGTGGGGGAGCTGTTTTTT. It translates to CAMSPHLAGDVGELFF.

The chain recombines TRBV14 with TRBJ2-2; D tentatively fits TRBD1 or TRBD2 (5 bases each). V dropped 4 bases and J dropped 4 bases, with 13 bases sitting between them. Germline V gene data show CDR1 as SGHDN and CDR2 as FVKESK. This CDR3 spans 15 amino acids. The CDR3 DNA sequence: TGTGCCAGCAGCCGGTACCGGGACCGCACCGGGGAGCTGTTTTTT. Translation: CASSRYRDRTGELFF. The complete variable domain, with remaining parts taken from reference TRBV14 and TRBJ2-2, reads EAGVTQFPSHSVIEKGQTVTLRCDPISGHDNLYWYRRVMGKEIKFLLHFVKESKQDESGMPNNRFLAERTGGTYSTLKVQPAELEDSGVYFCASSRYRDRTGELFFGEGSRLTVL.

The rearrangement uses TRBV5-1 and TRBJ2-5; D possibly corresponds to TRBD2 (6 bases). Trimming took off 1 base at V and 2 bases at J, with 12 bases between the two ends. The CDR3 loop spans 15 amino acids. Per germline, CDR1 SGHRS and CDR2 YFSETQ. This chain's CDR3 is CASSLPTRGQETQYF. Written as DNA, the CDR3 is TGCGCCAGCAGCTTGCCGACTCGGGGGCAAGAGACCCAGTACTTC.

The V gene is TRBV7-2, the J gene TRBJ2-3; 7 nucleotides align to TRBD1. Per the germline V gene, CDR1 is SGHTA and CDR2 is FQGNSA. Trimming removed 5 bases from V and 3 bases from J; junction bases left unmatched: 2. CDR3 length: 13 residues. The CDR3 reads CASSHRGTDTQYF. Here the CDR3 DNA reads TGTGCCAGCAGCCACAGGGGTACAGATACGCAGTATTTT.

Concerning this clone: Other DNA sequences within the sample encode an identical CDR3. The chain links TRBV5-1 to TRBJ1-2; possible D gene TRBD1, 5 bases. V was clipped by 0 bases and J by 2 bases, with 8 bases between them. Per the germline V gene, CDR1 is SGHRS and CDR2 is YFSETQ. The CDR3 totals 14 residues. CDR3 residues: CASSLDAGNYGYTF. For the CDR3, the DNA is TGCGCCAGCAGCTTGGATGCAGGGAACTATGGCTACACCTTC.

The chain joins TRBV19 to TRBJ2-2; unclear D gene. Trimming removed 7 bases at V and 3 bases at J, with 12 bases between. The CDR3 has 14 residues. Looked up from germline, CDR1 is LNHDA and CDR2 is SQIVND (reference sequence). The CDR3 sequence: CASTFVSDTGELFF. CDR3 sequence (DNA): TGTGCCAGTACCTTCGTGAGCGACACCGGGGAGCTGTTTTTT. The whole variable domain, filled in from reference TRBV19 and TRBJ2-2, reads DGGITQSPKYLFRKEGQNVTLSCEQNLNHDAMYWYRQDPGQGLRLIYYSQIVNDFQKGDIAEGYSVSREKKESFPLTVTSAQKNPTAFYLCASTFVSDTGELFFGEGSRLTVL.

The chain couples TRBV21-1 to TRBJ2-6; the table's TRBD1 call for D was not verified on the DNA. TRBV21-1 is an annotated pseudogene. This CDR3 has 19 amino acids. The CDR3 coding sequence is TGTGCCAGCAGCCAAGTAGGTGGGACAGGGGAGTCCGGGGCCAACGTCCTGACTTTC. This encodes CASSQVGGTGESGANVLTF.

The chain couples TRBV10-1 to TRBJ1-2; a weak D match, TRBD1 (6 bases). This CDR3 contains 12 residues. V was clipped by 8 bases and J by 8 bases, with 15 bases between them. The V gene's germline CDR1 is WNHNN and CDR2 SYGVQD (reference sequence). For the CDR3, the DNA is TGCGCCAGCCCTACAGGGTTGGGAGGCTACACCTTC. Its protein is CASPTGLGGYTF.

This chain connects TRBV6-5 to TRBJ1-2; no definite D call. CDR3 size: 13 residues. Trimming removed 10 bases from V and 2 bases from J, with 14 bases in between. Germline V gene sequence: CDR1 MNHEY, CDR2 SVGAGI. The CDR3 region is CAIRLRQNYGYTF. The DNA of the CDR3 is TGTGCCATCCGGCTTCGGCAGAACTATGGCTACACCTTC.

This chain uses TRBV27 with TRBJ1-4; D is perhaps TRBD1 (6 bases). This CDR3 is 15 amino acids long. Germline V CDR1 and CDR2: MNHEY, SMNVEV (reference sequence). V was trimmed by 5 bases and J by 8 bases, leaving 18 bases between them. CDR3 DNA: TGTGCCAGCAGTCCCAGCCCAACAGGGTTGGAAAAACTGTTTTTT. This encodes CASSPSPTGLEKLFF. Drawing the rest from reference TRBV27 and TRBJ1-4, the complete variable domain is EAQVTQNPRYLITVTGKKLTVTCSQNMNHEYMSWYRQDPGLGLRQIYYSMNVEVTDKGDVPEGYKVSRKEKRNFPLILESPSPNQTSLYFCASSPSPTGLEKLFFGSGTQLSVL.

The chain links TRBV12-5 to TRBJ1-2, with D perhaps TRBD1 (6 bases). Germline V gives CDR1 LGHNT, CDR2 FRNRAP. Trimming pared 6 bases from V and 2 bases from J, leaving 16 bases between. The CDR3 is 15 amino acids. The CDR3 sequence is CASGYSLTGNYGYTF. CDR3 in DNA: TGTGCTAGTGGCTACTCTCTTACAGGGAACTATGGCTACACCTTC.

Of note for this clone: The same CDR3 also results from other DNA sequences found in this sample. The rearrangement joins TRBV7-9 to TRBJ2-1, with 12 bases identical to TRBD2. In germline, CDR1 is SEHNR, CDR2 FQNEAQ (reference sequence). The CDR3 has 14 amino acids. After removal of 6 bases from V and 7 bases from J, the junction contained 4 bases not matched to a gene. The CDR3 spells CASSLAGGPNEQFF. CDR3 nucleotides: TGTGCCAGCAGTCTAGCGGGAGGGCCGAATGAGCAGTTCTTC.

The chain links TRBV18 to TRBJ2-3; 8 bases agree with TRBD2. CDR1 and CDR2 from the germline V gene are KGHSH and LQKENI. Trimming cost V 6 bases and J 4 bases; bases outside gene matches: 6. The CDR3 extends over 14 amino acids. CDR3 residues: CASSTGTSADTQYF. The CDR3 DNA sequence: TGTGCCAGCTCGACCGGGACTAGTGCAGATACGCAGTATTTT.

The count of this clone is one. The V and J genes are TRBV29-1 and TRBJ2-1; D remains ambiguous. The germline V gene encodes CDR1 SQVTM and CDR2 ANQGSEA. V lost 4 bases and J 0 bases, leaving 10 bases between the germline ends. This CDR3 has 14 amino acids. The CDR3 loop is CSVGQALSYNEQFF. CDR3 in DNA: TGCAGCGTTGGTCAGGCCCTCTCCTACAATGAGCAGTTCTTC.

The chain employs TRBV14 and TRBJ2-2; D is unresolved. Germline-derived CDR1 and CDR2 are SGHDN and FVKESK. The CDR3 runs 13 residues. With 1 base removed from V and 8 bases from J, the gap between germline ends came to 8 bases. Here the CDR3 DNA reads TGTGCCAGCAGCCAAGTTGACGGGGGGGAGCTGTTTTTT. It yields the protein CASSQVDGGELFF.

J is TRBJ2-1 and V is TRBV6-4; 11 nucleotides align to TRBD2. Trimming cost V 6 bases and J 4 bases; bases outside gene matches: 5. Germline V CDR1 and CDR2: MRHNA, SNTAGT. The CDR3 is 15 amino acids. CDR3 DNA: TGTGCCAGCAGCTGGACTAGCGGGCGATACAATGAGCAGTTCTTC. It codes for CASSWTSGRYNEQFF.

Note on this clone: The junction and the germline gene differ at one end; a read error may be behind it. The J gene is TRBJ2-2, the V gene TRBV29-1; D gene ambiguous. CDR3 size: 13 residues. Germline-derived CDR1 and CDR2 are SQVTM and ANQGSEA. The CDR3 sequence is CSIEASYTGELFF. Here the CDR3 DNA reads TGCAGCATTGAGGCTTCCTACACCGGGGAGCTGTTTTTT.